This T cell receptor beta chain was recorded in a study of T cells in Graves' hyperthyroidism and ophthalmopathy. Findings and caveats of the study: Most expanded thyroid clonotypes above 0.001 also appeared in blood.

Criteria for exclusion of patients were uncontrolled infection, other autoimmune disease, pregnancy or lactation. Clinicians diagnosed patients from clinical symptoms, serum thyroxine and TRAb, thyroid ultrasound and orbital computed tomography. The CDR3 is made up of 12 amino acids. Per germline, CDR1 SQVTM and CDR2 ANQGSEA. V dropped 7 bases and J dropped 3 bases, with 10 bases sitting between them. Amplified TCR beta CDR3 regions came from RNA transcripts. First-round RT-PCR targeting the TCR CDR3 was performed with the HTBI primer set. TCRdb passed the multiplex PCR reads through MiXCR, listing each CDR3 protein once. The sample yields approximately 640,000 distinct CDR3 sequences, roughly 45% seen once. Details on this clonotype: Its antigen is currently unknown.

The sequenced sample consisted of peripheral blood or thyroid tissue (not recorded which). The receptor's source is an adult man with Graves' disease, either hyperthyroidism or ophthalmopathy (not recorded which). The chain carries TRBV29-1 and TRBJ1-3; a possible D gene is TRBD1 (5 bases). The CDR3 protein is CSGGGFGNTIYF. In DNA form, the CDR3 reads TGCAGCGGGGGGGGGTTTGGAAACACCATATATTTT.